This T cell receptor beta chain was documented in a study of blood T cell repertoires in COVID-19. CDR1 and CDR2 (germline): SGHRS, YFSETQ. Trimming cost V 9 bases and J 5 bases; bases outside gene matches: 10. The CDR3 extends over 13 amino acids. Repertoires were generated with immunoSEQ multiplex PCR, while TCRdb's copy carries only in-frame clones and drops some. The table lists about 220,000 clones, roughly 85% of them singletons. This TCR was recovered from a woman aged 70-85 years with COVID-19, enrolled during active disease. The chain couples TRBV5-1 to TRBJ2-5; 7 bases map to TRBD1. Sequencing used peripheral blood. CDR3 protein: CATRDSRGETQYF. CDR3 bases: TGCGCCACCAGGGACAGTCGAGGGGAGACCCAGTACTTC. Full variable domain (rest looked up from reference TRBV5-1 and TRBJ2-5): KAGVTQTPRYLIKTRGQQVTLSCSPISGHRSVSWYQQTPGQGLQFLFEYFSETQRNKGNFPGRFSGRQFSNSRSEMNVSTLELGDSALYLCATRDSRGETQYFGPGTRLLVL.